These 9 T cell receptor beta chains came from one sample sequenced in a study of blood T cell repertoires in COVID-19. TCRdb's copy holds only in-frame clones and misses some; the assay was immunoSEQ multiplex PCR. The sample contains about 250,000 clones, roughly nine tenths of which appear only once. The specimen was peripheral blood. The source of these receptors is a man younger than 35 with active or convalescent COVID-19.

The rearrangement uses TRBV9 and TRBJ1-1; unclear D gene. The CDR3 spans 15 residues. Germline CDR1 is SGDLS and CDR2 is YYNGEE. Between the trimmed V and J ends, which lost 0 bases and 1 base, there was a span of 10 bases. As DNA, the CDR3 is TGTGCCAGCAGCGTAGAGGCCGGGTCGAACACTGAAGCTTTCTTT. Translating gives CASSVEAGSNTEAFF.

The V call is TRBV2, the J call TRBJ2-2; TRBD2 agrees at 7 bases. After removal of 8 bases from V and 6 bases from J, the junction contained 15 bases not matched to a gene. The CDR3 covers 16 residues. Per the germline V gene, CDR1 is SNHLY and CDR2 is FYNNEI. CDR3 DNA: TGTGCCAGCTGCACGACTAGCTTAAACGTGGCCGGGGAGCTGTTTTTT. This gives the protein CASCTTSLNVAGELFF.

The chain employs TRBV7-3 and TRBJ2-2; D is perhaps TRBD1 (5 bases). Germline V gene data show CDR1 as SGHTA and CDR2 as FQGTGA. Trimming left V 0 bases short and J 3 bases short, with 5 bases between. This CDR3 is built from 14 residues. Written as DNA, the CDR3 is TGTGCCAGCAGCTTAACAGGGGACACCGGGGAGCTGTTTTTT. Its translation: CASSLTGDTGELFF. The full variable domain, with the rest looked up from reference TRBV7-3 and TRBJ2-2, is GAGVSQTPSNKVTEKGKYVELRCDPISGHTALYWYRQSLGQGPEFLIYFQGTGAADDSGLPNDRFFAVRPEGSVSTLKIQRTERGDSAVYLCASSLTGDTGELFFGEGSRLTVL.

This chain uses TRBV19 with TRBJ1-1; D may be TRBD1 (6 bases). V lost 5 bases and J lost 1, with 17 bases in between. The CDR3 is 16 amino acids. CDR1 and CDR2 from the germline V gene are LNHDA and SQIVND (reference sequence). In nucleotides, the CDR3 is TGTGCCAGTAGTCAGGAGTTTGGACAGACGAACACTGAAGCTTTCTTT. Residues: CASSQEFGQTNTEAFF.

The chain joins TRBV7-2 to TRBJ1-2; D is possibly TRBD1 (6 bases). Trimming removed 1 base from V and 5 bases from J, with 14 bases in between. Germline CDR1 is SGHTA and CDR2 is FQGNSA. This CDR3 has 15 amino acids. CDR3 coding DNA: TGTGCCAGCAGCTTAGACGGGCCCCAGGGGTATGGCTACACCTTC. This gives the protein CASSLDGPQGYGYTF. Combining the CDR3 with reference TRBV7-2 and TRBJ1-2 gives the whole variable domain GAGVSQSPSNKVTEKGKDVELRCDPISGHTALYWYRQSLGQGLEFLIYFQGNSAPDKSGLPSDRFSAERTGGSVSTLTIQRTQQEDSAVYLCASSLDGPQGYGYTFGSGTRLTVV.

This clone was seen a few times. The V and J genes are TRBV19 and TRBJ1-2; maybe TRBD1 (6 bases). The CDR3 spans 11 residues. CDR1 and CDR2 (germline): LNHDA, SQIVND (reference sequence). V shed 3 bases and J shed 10 bases, with 9 bases lying between them. DNA for the CDR3: TGTGCCAGTAGTATCCGACAGGACTACACCTTC. Its protein product is CASSIRQDYTF.

This clone was detected a few times. The chain uses TRBV6-5 and TRBJ2-7; 11 bases are shared with TRBD2. CDR3 size: 15 residues. V lost 5 bases to trimming and J lost 3 bases; unmatched junction nucleotides: 6. Germline V gene data show CDR1 as MNHEY and CDR2 as SVGAGI. This CDR3 reads CASSRGTSGLYEQYF. The DNA of the CDR3 is TGTGCCAGCAGTCGCGGGACTAGCGGACTCTACGAGCAGTACTTC.

This chain connects TRBV11-2 to TRBJ2-3, with 7 bases aligning to TRBD2. This CDR3 has 14 residues. Germline V gene lookup returns CDR1 SGHAT and CDR2 FQNNGV. Germline trimming cut 6 bases from V and 5 bases from J; bases unmatched to any gene: 8. The CDR3 DNA reads as TGTGCCAGCAGTCCCCGACTAGCCAGAGATACGCAGTATTTT. Its protein is CASSPRLARDTQYF.

The CDR3 DNA is TGTGCCAGCTCATCAAACGGACAGGGGTTCGATGAGCAGTTCTTC. It codes for CASSSNGQGFDEQFF. The chain couples TRBV18 to TRBJ2-1; 9 bases are a match to TRBD1. Germline-derived CDR1 and CDR2 are KGHSH and LQKENI. The CDR3 runs to 15 residues. V was pared by 5 bases and J by 8 bases, with 10 bases of the junction left unmatched.